The clone carrying this T cell receptor (beta chain) was seen a handful of times. Its target is not known. With 1 base removed from V and 7 bases from J, the gap between germline ends came to 14 bases. Germline V CDR1 and CDR2: SGHVS, FNYEAQ. CDR3 size: 15 residues. This sample is part of a study of OX40 agonist ivuxolimab in advanced cancers. Study in general: Dose-escalation cases comprised hepatocellular carcinoma, melanoma, renal cell or head and neck cancer.

Sequencing used immunoSEQ multiplex PCR; TCRdb keeps in-frame clones, though not all of them. The sample holds about 81,000 clones, roughly 91% seen once. Enrollment shut out patients with autoimmune disease history or systemic immunosuppression. Whole-study results and caveats: Compared with others, partial responders at 0.1-3.0 mg/kg displayed clonal expansion among the lowest. Still undetermined is the antigen specificity of the expanded peripheral T cells.

This receptor was obtained from an adult with an advanced solid tumor such as melanoma, head and neck, liver or kidney cancer. The chain recombines TRBV7-6 with TRBJ1-5; D is undetermined. This specimen was CD4+ or CD8+ T cells sorted from blood, taken in a trial of the OX40 agonist ivuxolimab. CDR3 sequence: CASSLVEGRGQPQHF. CDR3 nucleotides: TGTGCCAGCAGCTTAGTGGAGGGCCGGGGACAGCCCCAGCATTTT.